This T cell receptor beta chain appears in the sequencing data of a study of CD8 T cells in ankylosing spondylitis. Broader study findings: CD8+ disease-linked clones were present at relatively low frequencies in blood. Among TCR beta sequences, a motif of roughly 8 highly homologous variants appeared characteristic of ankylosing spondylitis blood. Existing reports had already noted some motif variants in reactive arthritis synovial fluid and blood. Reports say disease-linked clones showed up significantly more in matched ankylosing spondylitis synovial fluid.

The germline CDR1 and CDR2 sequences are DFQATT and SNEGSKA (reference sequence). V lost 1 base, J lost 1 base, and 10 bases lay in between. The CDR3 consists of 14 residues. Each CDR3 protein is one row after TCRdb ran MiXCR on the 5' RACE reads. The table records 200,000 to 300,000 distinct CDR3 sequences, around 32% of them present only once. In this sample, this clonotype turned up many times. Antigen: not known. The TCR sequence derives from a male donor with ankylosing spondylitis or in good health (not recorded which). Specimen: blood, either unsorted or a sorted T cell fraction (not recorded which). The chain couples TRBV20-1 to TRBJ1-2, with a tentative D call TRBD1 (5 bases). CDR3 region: CSARGDEINYGYTF. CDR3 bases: TGCAGTGCTAGAGGGGACGAAATTAACTATGGCTACACCTTC.